This TCR beta chain was identified in a study of CD8 T cells in ankylosing spondylitis. Study results and caveats: Matched ankylosing spondylitis synovial fluid reportedly showed significant enrichment of disease-linked clones. There was a TCR beta motif, made of roughly eight highly homologous variants, that appeared characteristic of ankylosing spondylitis blood.

This clonotype showed up many times. Its antigen is as yet unknown. Between the trimmed V and J ends, which lost 3 bases and 0 bases, there was a span of 18 bases. This CDR3 has 17 amino acids. Looked up from germline, CDR1 is DFQATT and CDR2 is SNEGSKA (reference sequence). A quantitative 5'-RACE method, one with molecular barcodes, was used to make TCR beta libraries. MiXCR, applied by TCRdb to the 5' RACE reads, yields one record per CDR3 protein. Among about 210,000 distinct CDR3 sequences listed, around 8% were seen once. The genes are TRBV20-1 and TRBJ2-1; D may be TRBD1 (6 bases). Material for sequencing was blood, either unsorted or a sorted T cell fraction (not recorded which). This receptor was obtained from a female donor with ankylosing spondylitis or in good health (not recorded which). The CDR3 DNA reads TGCAGTGCTAGGGACAGTCTCCGATTTTACTCCTACAATGAGCAGTTCTTC. Amino acids: CSARDSLRFYSYNEQFF.